The clone carrying this T cell receptor (beta chain) was seen only once. This entry belongs to a study of CD8+CD57+ T cells in acquired aplastic anemia. CDR3 and TCR beta VDJ profiling relied on genomic DNA as the template. MiXCR, run by TCRdb on the reads, gives a single entry per CDR3 protein. This table holds a few hundred thousand distinct CDR3 sequences, under 80% found once. Per the germline V gene, CDR1 is SGHRS and CDR2 is YFSETQ. Deletions cut 4 bases from V and 6 bases from J, with 19 bases between. This CDR3 contains 15 residues. The chain employs TRBV5-1 and TRBJ1-1, with D perhaps TRBD1 (5 bases). The sequence was collected from a human donor in good health, serving as a control. What was sequenced was sorted CD4+, CD8+, or CD8+CD57+ T cells (not recorded which) from PBMCs. CDR3 region: CASSPRRGGRAEAFF. Written as DNA, the CDR3 is TGCGCCAGCAGCCCCAGAAGGGGAGGGAGGGCTGAAGCTTTCTTT.